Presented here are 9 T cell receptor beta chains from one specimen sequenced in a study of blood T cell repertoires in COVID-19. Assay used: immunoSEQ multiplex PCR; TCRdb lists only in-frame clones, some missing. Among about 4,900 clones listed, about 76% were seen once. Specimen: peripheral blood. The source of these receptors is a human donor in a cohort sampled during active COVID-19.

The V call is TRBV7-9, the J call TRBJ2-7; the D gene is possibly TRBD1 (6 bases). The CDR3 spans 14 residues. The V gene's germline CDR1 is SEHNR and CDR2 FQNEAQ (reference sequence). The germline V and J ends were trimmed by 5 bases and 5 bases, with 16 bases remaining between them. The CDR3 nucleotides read TGTGCCAGCAGCACCTCCGGGACATTCGACGAGCAGTACTTC. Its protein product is CASSTSGTFDEQYF.

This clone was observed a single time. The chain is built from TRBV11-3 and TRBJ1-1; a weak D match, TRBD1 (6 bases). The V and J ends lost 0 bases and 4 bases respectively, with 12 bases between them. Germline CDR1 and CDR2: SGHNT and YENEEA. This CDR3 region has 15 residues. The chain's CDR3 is CASSLEQGGGTEAFF. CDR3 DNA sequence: TGTGCCAGCAGCTTAGAACAGGGCGGGGGCACTGAAGCTTTCTTT.

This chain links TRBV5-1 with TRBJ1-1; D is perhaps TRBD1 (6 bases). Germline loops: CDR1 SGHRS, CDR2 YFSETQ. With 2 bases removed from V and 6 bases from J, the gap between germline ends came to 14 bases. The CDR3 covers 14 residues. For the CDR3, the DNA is TGCGCCAGCAGCTTAGGTGGGGGCTTCGCTGAAGCTTTCTTT. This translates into CASSLGGGFAEAFF.

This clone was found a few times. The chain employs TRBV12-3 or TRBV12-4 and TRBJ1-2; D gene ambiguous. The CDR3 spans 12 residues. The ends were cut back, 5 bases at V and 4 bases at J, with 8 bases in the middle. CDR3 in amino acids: CASSPSGYGYTF. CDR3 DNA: TGTGCCAGCAGTCCCTCGGGCTATGGCTACACCTTC.

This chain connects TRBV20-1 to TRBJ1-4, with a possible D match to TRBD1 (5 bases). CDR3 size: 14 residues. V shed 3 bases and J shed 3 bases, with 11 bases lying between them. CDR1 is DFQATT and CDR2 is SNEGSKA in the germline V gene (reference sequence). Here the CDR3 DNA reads TGCAGTGCTAGTCCGGCAGGGTCTAATGAAAAACTGTTTTTT. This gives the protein CSASPAGSNEKLFF.

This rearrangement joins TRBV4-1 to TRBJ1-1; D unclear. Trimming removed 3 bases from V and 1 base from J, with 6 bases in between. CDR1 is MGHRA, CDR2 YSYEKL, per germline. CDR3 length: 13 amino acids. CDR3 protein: CASSQYGNTEAFF. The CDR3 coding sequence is TGCGCCAGCAGCCAGTACGGGAACACTGAAGCTTTCTTT.

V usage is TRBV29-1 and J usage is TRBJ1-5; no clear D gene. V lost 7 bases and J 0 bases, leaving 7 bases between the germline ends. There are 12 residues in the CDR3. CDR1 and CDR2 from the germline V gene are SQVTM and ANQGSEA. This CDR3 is CSATYSNQPQHF. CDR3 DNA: TGCAGCGCAACCTATAGCAATCAGCCCCAGCATTTT.

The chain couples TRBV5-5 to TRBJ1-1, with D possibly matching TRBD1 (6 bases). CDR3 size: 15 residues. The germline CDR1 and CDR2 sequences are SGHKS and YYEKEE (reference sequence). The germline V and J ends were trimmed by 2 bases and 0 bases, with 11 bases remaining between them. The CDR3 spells CASSFEGGMNTEAFF. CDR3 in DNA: TGTGCCAGCAGCTTTGAGGGGGGGATGAACACTGAAGCTTTCTTT.

Here the CDR3 reads CASSLRDRENGYGYTF. The DNA of the CDR3 is TGTGCCAGCAGCTTACGGGACAGGGAGAACGGCTATGGCTACACCTTC. The V gene is TRBV7-9, the J gene TRBJ1-2; 9 bases line up with TRBD1. Per germline, CDR1 SEHNR and CDR2 FQNEAQ (reference sequence). CDR3 length: 16 residues. V trimming: 2 bases; J trimming: 4 bases; junction bases outside the gene matches: 8.